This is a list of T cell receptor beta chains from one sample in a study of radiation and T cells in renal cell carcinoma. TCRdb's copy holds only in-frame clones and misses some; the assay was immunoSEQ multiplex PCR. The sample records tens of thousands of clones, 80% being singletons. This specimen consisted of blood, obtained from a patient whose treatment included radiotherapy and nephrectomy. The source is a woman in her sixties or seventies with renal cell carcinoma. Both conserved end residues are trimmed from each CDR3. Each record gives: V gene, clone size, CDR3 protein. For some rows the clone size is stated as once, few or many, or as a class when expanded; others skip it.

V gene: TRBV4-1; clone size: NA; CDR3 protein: ASSLAESSYNEQF
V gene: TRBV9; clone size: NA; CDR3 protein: ASSPITTSSSYNEQF
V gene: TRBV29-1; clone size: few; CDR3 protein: SVEGVGKSQY
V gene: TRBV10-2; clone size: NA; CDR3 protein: ASSLATSGTYEQY
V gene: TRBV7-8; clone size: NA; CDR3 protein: ASSLDRLNTQY
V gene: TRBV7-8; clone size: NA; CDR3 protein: ASSLGGGPYNEQF
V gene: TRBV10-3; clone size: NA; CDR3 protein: AIGGETEAF
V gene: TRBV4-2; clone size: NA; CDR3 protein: ASSSGFPGYEQY
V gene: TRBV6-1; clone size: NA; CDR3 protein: ASSGGLAGVQETQY
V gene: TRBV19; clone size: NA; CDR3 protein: ASASSRFGEQF
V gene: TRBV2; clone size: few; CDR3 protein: ASRSYREDTEAF
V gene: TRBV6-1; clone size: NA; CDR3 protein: ASSDQQYNEQF
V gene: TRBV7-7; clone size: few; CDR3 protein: ASSGISTGELF
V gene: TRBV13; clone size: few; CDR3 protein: ASSLRGGAQETQY
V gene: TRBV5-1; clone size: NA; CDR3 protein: ASSPRGQNSVGANVLT
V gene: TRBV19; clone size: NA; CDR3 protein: ASSGLAEPAEQY
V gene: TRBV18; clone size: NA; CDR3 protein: ASSPRVGETGNTIY
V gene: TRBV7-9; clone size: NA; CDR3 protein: ASNPPREGNEQF
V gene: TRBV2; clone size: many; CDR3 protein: ASSDLRAGNSPLH
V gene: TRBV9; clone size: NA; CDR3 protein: ASSAAEQSYNEQF
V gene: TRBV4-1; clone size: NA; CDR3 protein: ASSQAGRGRTNEKLF
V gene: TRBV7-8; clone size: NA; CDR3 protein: ASSFRTSGANTGELF
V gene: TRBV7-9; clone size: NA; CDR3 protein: ASSSRQRDTIY
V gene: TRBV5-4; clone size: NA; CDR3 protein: ASSLATGSGTQY
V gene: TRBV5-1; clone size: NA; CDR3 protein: ASSLGGRTNTEAF
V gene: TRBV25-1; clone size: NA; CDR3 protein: ASSGTGGTEAF
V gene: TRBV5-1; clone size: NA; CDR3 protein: ASNERTYTGELF
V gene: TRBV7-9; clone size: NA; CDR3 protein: ASSLDGGLIGTDTQY
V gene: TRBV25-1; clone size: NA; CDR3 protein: ASSGGGVQETQY
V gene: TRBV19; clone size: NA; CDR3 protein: ASSIESRAGTQPQH
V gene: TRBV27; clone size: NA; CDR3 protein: ASSLLAGGGGAEAF
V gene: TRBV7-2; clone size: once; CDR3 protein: ASSSLGTNQPQH
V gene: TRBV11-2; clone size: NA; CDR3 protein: ASSLVGGQGTDTQY
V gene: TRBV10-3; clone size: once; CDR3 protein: AISEEADGETQY
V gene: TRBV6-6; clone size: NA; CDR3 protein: ATYSTTGGNTEAF
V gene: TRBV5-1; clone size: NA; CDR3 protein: ASSPQGQGKQEQY
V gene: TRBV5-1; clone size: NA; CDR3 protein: ASSNSGGARYEQY
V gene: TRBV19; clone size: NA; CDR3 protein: ASSRGVTGELF
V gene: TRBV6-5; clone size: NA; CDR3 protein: ASSDSIGAQY
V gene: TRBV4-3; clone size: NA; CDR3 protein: ASSQDTAGGPDTGELF
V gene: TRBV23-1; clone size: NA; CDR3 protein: ASMGDEQF
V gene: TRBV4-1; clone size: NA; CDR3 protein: ASRPGAGTGHSYEQY
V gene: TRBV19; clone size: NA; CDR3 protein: ASSIQDRINEKLF
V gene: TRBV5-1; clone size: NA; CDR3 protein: ASSPQSRGPSNEQF
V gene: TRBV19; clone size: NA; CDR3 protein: ASSKGRYSNQPQH
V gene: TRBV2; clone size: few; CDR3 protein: ASSLGRLNQPQH
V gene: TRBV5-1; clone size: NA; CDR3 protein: ASSGVGVTGKAF
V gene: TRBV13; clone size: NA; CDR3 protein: ASTGGSSGANVLT
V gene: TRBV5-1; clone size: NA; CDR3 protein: ASNPGEGETQY
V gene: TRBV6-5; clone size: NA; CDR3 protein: ASRAGQGTYEKLF
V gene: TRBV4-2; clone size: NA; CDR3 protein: ASSPGGTRRTGELF
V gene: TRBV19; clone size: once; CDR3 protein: ASSIIHSAGRGAYEQY
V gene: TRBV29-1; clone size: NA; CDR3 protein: SVESRWNLGPDTQY
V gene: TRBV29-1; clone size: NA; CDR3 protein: SVDDRRQETQY
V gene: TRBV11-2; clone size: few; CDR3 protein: ASSLGRQWTEAF